This T cell receptor beta chain was sequenced for a study of blood T cell repertoires in COVID-19 (dated by TCRdb to 2020 to 2021). With respect to the entire study: The collaborator samples originated in the United States, Italy and Spain and spanned the acute and convalescent phases of COVID-19. Samples were obtained from the ongoing ImmuneRACE study (first 160 participants) and from over a thousand subjects provided by 6 global collaborators. Where HLA class I and class II types were available, the types were taken from metadata supplied by the sample provider, not from assay-based typing. The material from the prospective study consisted of cDNA or gDNA derived from T cells, B-cell-depleted T cells, or PBMCs. Deeply sampled blood TCRbeta repertoires from subjects exposed to, actively infected with, or recovered from COVID-19 were included in the dataset. A freely available public database, intended as a resource for researchers studying the immune response to SARS-CoV-2, is where the repertoires were released. Nearly every sample came with metadata listing a de-identified subject ID, COVID-19 status, age in years and sex.

TCRbeta CDR3 regions were amplified from genomic DNA using the immunoSEQ Assay, a bias-controlled multiplex PCR. Per the source publication's procedure: Nucleated cell counts per sample were estimated from amplification of reference gene primers within the assay. Sequence reads were collapsed and filtered to measure the absolute abundance of every unique TCRbeta CDR3 rearrangement. Productive Simpson clonality was computed per sample as the square root of Simpson's diversity index over productive rearrangements. TCRdb took this table from immuneACCESS and kept in-frame rearrangements with V and J called. Such tables lack part of the clones; where checked against another copy, unresolved V genes explain under half of the gap, and the rest is unexplained. V, J and clone size derive from that table, while D and trimming were established from the DNA sequence. The sample yields around 110,000 clones; around 92% were counted once. The ten most abundant clones make up approximately 4.9% of the sample.

Collaborating institutions collected whole blood in K2EDTA tubes following their own protocols. For TCRbeta analysis, collaborator samples were shipped as frozen whole blood, as isolated PBMCs, or as DNA extracted from either sample type. The investigation overall reported the following: How much clinical and demographic metadata was included differed by source and by participant, and the metadata was provided uncurated.

On this clone itself: Its antigen specificity is not known. The input lacks base qualities; no much larger clone sits a single base away.

There are 15 amino acids in the CDR3, from cysteine to phenylalanine inclusive. The retained sequence is limited to the CDR3, 45 bases, with the frame set at the first base. CDR1 and CDR2 are read off the germline V gene as SGHRS and YFSETQ. V and J lose 3 bases and 0 bases, and a span of 9 bases separates them. The chain is assembled from TRBV5-1 and TRBJ1-4; D gene: possibly TRBD1, on 5 matching bases. This clonotype was obtained from a man aged 40-49 years with active or convalescent COVID-19. The source material was peripheral blood. The DNA sequence is TGCGCCAGCAGCTCGGGACTCTCAACTAATGAAAAACTGTTTTTT. It translates to CASSSGLSTNEKLFF.